This TCR beta chain appears in the sequencing data of a study of control samples from healthy donors and cancer patients. Measured with immunoSEQ multiplex PCR; TCRdb has only the in-frame clones, and not every one. The repertoire holds 60,000 to 80,000 clones, with roughly nine tenths as singletons. CDR1 is MDHEN, CDR2 SYDVKM, per germline. The V end lost 5 bases, the J end lost 1 base, and 9 bases lay between the germline ends. This CDR3 contains 14 residues. The chain has TRBV28 and TRBJ2-4; the D is unclear. Material for sequencing was blood. The source is a woman aged 45-60 years in good health. The CDR3 coding sequence is TGTGCCAGCAGTGCCGCAAATGCCAAAAACATTCAGTACTTC. Residues: CASSAANAKNIQYF.